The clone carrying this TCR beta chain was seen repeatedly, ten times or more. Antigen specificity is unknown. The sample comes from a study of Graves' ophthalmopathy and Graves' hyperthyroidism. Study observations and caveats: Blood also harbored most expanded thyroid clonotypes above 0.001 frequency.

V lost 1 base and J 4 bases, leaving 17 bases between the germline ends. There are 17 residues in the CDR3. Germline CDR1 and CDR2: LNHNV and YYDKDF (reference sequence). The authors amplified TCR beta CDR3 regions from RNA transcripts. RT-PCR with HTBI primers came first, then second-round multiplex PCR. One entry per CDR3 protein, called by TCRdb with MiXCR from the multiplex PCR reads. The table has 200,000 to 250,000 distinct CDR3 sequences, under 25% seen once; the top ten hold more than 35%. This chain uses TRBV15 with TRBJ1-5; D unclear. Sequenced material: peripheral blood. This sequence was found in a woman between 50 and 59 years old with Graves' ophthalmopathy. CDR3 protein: CATSRGPGEGLNQPQHF. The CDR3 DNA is TGTGCCACCAGCAGAGGACCCGGAGAAGGGCTAAATCAGCCCCAGCATTTT.